These 7 T cell receptor beta chains originate from one sample sequenced in a study of T cell changes during pregnancy in multiple sclerosis. Sequencing was performed with immunoSEQ multiplex PCR; in TCRdb, only in-frame clones are kept and a portion is missing. The sample contains 90,000 to 120,000 clones, 90% to 95% of which appear only once. The sample consisted of peripheral blood, taken after pregnancy. Receptors originate from a female donor with multiple sclerosis, enrolled in a pregnancy study.

The rearrangement links TRBV11-2 to TRBJ2-5, with D tentatively TRBD2 (6 bases). CDR3 length: 17 amino acids. CDR1 is SGHAT and CDR2 is FQNNGV in the germline V gene. The ends were cut back, 3 bases at V and 1 base at J, with 18 bases in the middle. CDR3: CASSLGRGRTLQETQYF. CDR3 DNA: TGTGCCAGCAGCTTGGGGCGGGGCCGAACCCTCCAAGAGACCCAGTACTTC.

This chain connects TRBV4-1 to TRBJ2-7; 7 bases match TRBD1. Germline V gene sequence: CDR1 MGHRA, CDR2 YSYEKL. The CDR3 is made up of 14 amino acids. V was pared by 4 bases and J by 5 bases, with 8 bases of the junction left unmatched. In DNA, the CDR3 is TGCGCCAGCAGCCTGGAGACAGGGAACCACGAGCAGTACTTC. This encodes CASSLETGNHEQYF.

The chain links TRBV15 to TRBJ1-4, with D possibly being TRBD1 (5 bases). The CDR3 sequence is 13 residues long. Trimming pared 2 bases from V and 7 bases from J, leaving 8 bases between. Germline V CDR1 and CDR2: LNHNV, YYDKDF (reference sequence). The CDR3 DNA reads as TGTGCCACCAGCAGACGGGGGGTTGAAAAACTGTTTTTT. Its protein product is CATSRRGVEKLFF.

J is TRBJ2-5 and V is TRBV5-1; TRBD2 agrees at 7 bases. The germline CDR1 and CDR2 sequences are SGHRS and YFSETQ. Trimming took 1 base from V and 2 from J; bases not matched to a gene: 5. CDR3 length: 15 residues. As DNA, the CDR3 is TGCGCCAGCAGCTTGTCTTCGGGGGGTCAAGAGACCCAGTACTTC. This encodes CASSLSSGGQETQYF.

The chain couples TRBV5-4 to TRBJ1-1; D is possibly TRBD1 (6 bases). This CDR3 has 16 residues. V was clipped by 4 bases and J by 3 bases, with 19 bases between them. Germline V gene data show CDR1 as SGHNT and CDR2 as YYREEE (reference sequence). CDR3 protein: CASSPGRTGSYTEAFF. CDR3 sequence (DNA): TGTGCCAGCAGCCCCGGTCGTACAGGGTCGTACACTGAAGCTTTCTTT.

The genes are TRBV30 and TRBJ2-7, with 10 positions matching TRBD1. Germline V gene data show CDR1 as GTSNPN and CDR2 as SVGIG (reference sequence). The CDR3 is made up of 14 amino acids. The J segment lost 4 bases and the V segment lost 3 bases, leaving 6 bases of the junction unmatched. The CDR3 reads CAWRPGQGRYEQYF. In DNA, the CDR3 is TGTGCCTGGAGGCCGGGACAGGGGAGGTACGAGCAGTACTTC.

The genes are TRBV5-6 and TRBJ1-2; D might be TRBD1 (5 bases). In germline, CDR1 is SGHDT, CDR2 YYEEEE. The CDR3 spans 14 residues. V was cut by 2 bases and J by 4 bases, with 12 bases left in between. CDR3 nucleotide sequence: TGTGCCAGCAGCTTTAGGTCAGGGCGCTATGGCTACACCTTC. It yields the protein CASSFRSGRYGYTF.